This T cell receptor (beta chain) is drawn from a study of T cell responses to AZD1222 COVID-19 vaccine. Study-wide points: Baseline seropositivity characterized only a handful of AZD1222 recipients.

Clones were read by immunoSEQ multiplex PCR, and TCRdb kept only the in-frame ones, dropping some. Among about 120,000 clones listed, about 85% were seen once. Germline values: CDR1 LNHDA, CDR2 SQIVND (reference sequence). V lost 3 bases and J 1 base, leaving 9 bases between the germline ends. CDR3 length: 14 amino acids. Details on this clone: Its target is unknown.

The chain joins TRBV19 to TRBJ1-1; D gene uncertain. The receptor's source is an adult who received the AZD1222 COVID-19 vaccine. This material consisted of peripheral blood, taken 28 days after the second AZD1222 dose. This CDR3 is CASSIWISNTEAFF. In DNA, the CDR3 is TGTGCCAGTAGTATTTGGATATCGAACACTGAAGCTTTCTTT.